This T cell receptor (beta chain) was observed in a study of control samples from healthy donors and cancer patients. Profiled with immunoSEQ multiplex PCR; TCRdb holds only in-frame clones, not every one. The repertoire has 120,000 or so clones, roughly 84% of them found once; the top ten carry approximately 9%. Unmatched junction bases numbered 8, after V lost 7 bases and J lost 5 bases. The CDR3 has 15 amino acids. Germline V gene data show CDR1 as MNHEY and CDR2 as SVGAGI. Sequenced sample: blood. The J gene is TRBJ1-6, the V gene TRBV6-5, with 7 bases matching TRBD1. The clonotype comes from a man aged 35 to 55 in good health. The DNA for the CDR3 is TGTGCCAGCAATAGGGGGCTCCAGAATAATTCACCCCTCCACTTT. The encoded protein is CASNRGLQNNSPLHF.